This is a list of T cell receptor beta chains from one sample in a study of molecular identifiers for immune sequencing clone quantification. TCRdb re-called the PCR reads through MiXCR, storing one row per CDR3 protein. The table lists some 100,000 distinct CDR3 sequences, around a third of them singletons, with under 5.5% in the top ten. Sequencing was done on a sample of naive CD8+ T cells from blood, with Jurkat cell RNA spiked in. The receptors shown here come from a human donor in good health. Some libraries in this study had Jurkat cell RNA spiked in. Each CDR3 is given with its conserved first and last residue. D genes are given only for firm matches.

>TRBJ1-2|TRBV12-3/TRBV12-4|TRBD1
CASTRGQGARGYTF
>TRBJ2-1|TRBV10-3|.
CAISETGVGEQFF
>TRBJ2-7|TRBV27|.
CASSPGLGGEQYF
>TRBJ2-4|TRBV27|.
CASSLLGAKNIQYF
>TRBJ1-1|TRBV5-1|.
CASSLDKTLNTEAFF
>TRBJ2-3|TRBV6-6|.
CASSWRGRTDTQYF
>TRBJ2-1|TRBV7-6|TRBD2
CASSLSIAGGYNEQFF
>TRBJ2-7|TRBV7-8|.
CASSLPGTLYDEQYF
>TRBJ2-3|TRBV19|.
CASSIALPGKEYF
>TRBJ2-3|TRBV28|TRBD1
CASSFGTGADTDTQYF
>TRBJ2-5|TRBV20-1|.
CSAGMETQYF
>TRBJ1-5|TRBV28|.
CASSWPGLGNQPQHF
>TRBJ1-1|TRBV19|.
CASSIATVGNTEAFF
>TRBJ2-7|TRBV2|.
CASREVSRASYEQYF
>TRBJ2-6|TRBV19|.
CASKDQNIPGANVLTF
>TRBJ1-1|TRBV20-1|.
CSAPGAAESMNTEAFF
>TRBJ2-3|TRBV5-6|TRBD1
CASSFGQGSADTQYF
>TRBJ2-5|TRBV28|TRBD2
CASGSSGRVQGTQYF
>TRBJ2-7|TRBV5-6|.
CASSLNGHSYEQYF
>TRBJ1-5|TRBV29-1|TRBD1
CSVWPGQDSNQPQHF
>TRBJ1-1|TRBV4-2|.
CASSQSGNTEAFF
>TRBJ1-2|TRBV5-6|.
CASSLGTDYGYTF
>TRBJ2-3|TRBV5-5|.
CASSSGFTDTQYF
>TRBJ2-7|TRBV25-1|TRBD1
CASSPPGQGWYEQYF
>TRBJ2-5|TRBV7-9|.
CASRKIPGFTETQYF